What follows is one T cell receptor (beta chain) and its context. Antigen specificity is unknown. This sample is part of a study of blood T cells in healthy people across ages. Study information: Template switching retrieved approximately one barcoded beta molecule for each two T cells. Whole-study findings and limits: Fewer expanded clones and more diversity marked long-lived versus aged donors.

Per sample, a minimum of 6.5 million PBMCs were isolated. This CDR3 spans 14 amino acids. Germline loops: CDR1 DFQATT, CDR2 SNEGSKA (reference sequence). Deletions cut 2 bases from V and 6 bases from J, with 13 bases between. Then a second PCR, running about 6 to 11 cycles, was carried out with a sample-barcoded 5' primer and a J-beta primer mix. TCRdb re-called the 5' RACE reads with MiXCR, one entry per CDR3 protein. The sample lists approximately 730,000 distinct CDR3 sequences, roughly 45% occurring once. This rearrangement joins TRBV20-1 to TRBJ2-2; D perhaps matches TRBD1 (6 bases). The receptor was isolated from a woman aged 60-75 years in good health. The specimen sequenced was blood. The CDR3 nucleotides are TGCAGTGCTAGACGGGACACAACCTCCGGGGAGCTGTTTTTT. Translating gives CSARRDTTSGELFF.